This T cell receptor (beta chain) was captured by sequencing in a study of T cell responses to AZD1222 COVID-19 vaccine. The wider study: Doses given second, at about 4 or about 12 weeks, were pooled.

The CDR3 has 14 residues. Germline V gene data show CDR1 as MNHEY and CDR2 as SVGAGI. V gave up 5 bases and J gave up 7 bases, with 17 bases separating them. TCRdb's table, derived via immunoSEQ multiplex PCR, lists solely in-frame clones and lacks some. This table holds fewer than 65,000 clones, about 86% found once. Details on this clone: Its antigen remains unidentified.

General observations from the study: Reportedly, nearly half the spike-specific TCRs target unmutated variant regions. Donors were largely white British and mainly female; clonal diversity was possibly underestimated. Baseline serostatus was positive in only a handful of AZD1222 recipients.

The chain couples TRBV6-5 to TRBJ1-2, with D perhaps TRBD1 (6 bases). The sample was peripheral blood, taken on day 0 of AZD1222 vaccination. The clonotype was recovered from an adult in good health. The CDR3 nucleotides read TGTGCCAGCAGTACCCTCGGGGGCGCAGGTGGCTACACCTTC. It specifies CASSTLGGAGGYTF.